This T cell receptor (beta chain) was documented in a study of shared clonotypes between healthy human individuals. Splitting of CD4+ cells produced CD45RA+ naive and CD45RA-negative memory subsets. Study findings and constraints: Naive subsets, compared against memory subsets, generally had larger estimated richness values. Lower generation probabilities were found for non-shared clonotypes than for those shared by all four donors. Rarefaction gave evidence that sorted-subset sequencing remained incomplete despite large depth.

Clones were read by immunoSEQ multiplex PCR, and TCRdb kept only the in-frame ones, dropping some. Counted here are about 1,500,000 clones, roughly 96% occurring once; the ten biggest clones make up approximately 1.1%. On this clone: Its antigen is still unknown.

The sequencing sample was made of naive CD4+ T cells sorted from blood. Subset specified: CD45RA+ positively selected. This receptor was identified in a man in his thirties or forties in good health.

For the CDR3, the DNA is TGTGCCAGCAGTCCGCGGAATGGACAGGGGGTTTTTTTTAGCAATCAGCCCCAGCATTTT. Its protein is CASSPRNGQGVFFSNQPQHF. The rearrangement links TRBV27 to TRBJ1-5; 10 bases are a match to TRBD1. The CDR3 runs to 20 residues. With 5 bases clipped from V and 0 bases from J, the junction kept 16 bases outside the gene matches. The V gene's germline CDR1 is MNHEY and CDR2 SMNVEV (reference sequence).